This T cell receptor (beta chain) was recorded in a study of control samples from healthy donors and cancer patients. There are 15 residues in the CDR3. Trimming at V came to 0 bases and at J to 1 base, leaving 1 base not matched to a gene. Germline V gene lookup returns CDR1 SGDLS and CDR2 YYNGEE. Profiling relied on immunoSEQ multiplex PCR, and the TCRdb table lists in-frame clones only, not all of them. The table includes about 160,000 clones, roughly 94% detected once. This receptor was taken from a man aged 55 to 69 with colorectal cancer. The chain combines TRBV9 with TRBJ2-7; TRBD2 matches 10 bases. Sequenced input: PBMCs. As DNA, the CDR3 is TGTGCCAGCAGCGTAGGGGGACTAGCGTCCTACGAGCAGTACTTC. It translates to CASSVGGLASYEQYF.